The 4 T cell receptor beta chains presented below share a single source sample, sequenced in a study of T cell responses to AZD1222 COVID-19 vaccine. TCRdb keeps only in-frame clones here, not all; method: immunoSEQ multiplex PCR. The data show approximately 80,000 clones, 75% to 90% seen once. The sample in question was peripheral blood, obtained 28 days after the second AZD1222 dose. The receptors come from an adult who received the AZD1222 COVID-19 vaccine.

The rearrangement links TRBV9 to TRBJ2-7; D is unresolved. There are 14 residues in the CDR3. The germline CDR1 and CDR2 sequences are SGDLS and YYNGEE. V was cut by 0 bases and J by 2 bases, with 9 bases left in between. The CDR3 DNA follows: TGTGCCAGCAGCGTAGCTGGACCGCCCTACGAGCAGTACTTC. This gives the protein CASSVAGPPYEQYF.

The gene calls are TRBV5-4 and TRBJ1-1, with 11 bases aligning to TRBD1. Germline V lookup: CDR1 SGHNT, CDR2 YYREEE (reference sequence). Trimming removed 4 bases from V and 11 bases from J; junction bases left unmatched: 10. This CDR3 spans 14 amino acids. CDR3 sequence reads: CASSPGQGAVGAFF. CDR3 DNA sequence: TGTGCCAGCAGCCCAGGACAGGGGGCAGTGGGGGCTTTCTTT.

CDR3 in DNA: TGTGCCAGCAGTGAACGTCTCAATCAGCCCCAGCATTTT. Its translation is CASSERLNQPQHF. The V gene is TRBV6-1, the J gene TRBJ1-5; no clear D gene. Deletions cut 2 bases from V and 3 bases from J, with 5 bases between. This CDR3 is built from 13 residues. Germline V gene sequence: CDR1 MNHNS, CDR2 SASEGT.

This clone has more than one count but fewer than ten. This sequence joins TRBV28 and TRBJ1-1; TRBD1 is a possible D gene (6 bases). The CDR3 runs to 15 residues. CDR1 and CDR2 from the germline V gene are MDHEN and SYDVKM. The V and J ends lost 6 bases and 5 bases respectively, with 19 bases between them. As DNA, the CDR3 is TGTGCCAGCAGCTCGATCGACAGGACCAGGACTGAAGCTTTCTTT. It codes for CASSSIDRTRTEAFF.